What follows are 4 T cell receptor beta chains derived from one specimen sequenced in a study of blood T cell repertoires in COVID-19. Method: immunoSEQ multiplex PCR; TCRdb's copy keeps in-frame clones and lacks some. The table includes around 130,000 clones, 80% to 85% detected once. Sequencing was carried out using peripheral blood. The receptors here all came from a human donor in a cohort sampled during active COVID-19.

This rearrangement joins TRBV6-5 to TRBJ1-4; D uncertain. This CDR3 is 14 amino acids long. Trimming removed 5 bases from V and 0 bases from J, with 7 bases in between. Per the germline V gene, CDR1 is MNHEY and CDR2 is SVGAGI. CDR3 region: CASSPSATNEKLFF. In nucleotides, the CDR3 is TGTGCCAGCAGTCCCTCTGCAACTAATGAAAAACTGTTTTTT.

The chain links TRBV19 to TRBJ2-7; 7 nucleotides agree with TRBD2. The V and J ends lost 0 bases and 2 bases, in that order; junction bases with no gene match: 7. In germline, CDR1 is LNHDA, CDR2 SQIVND (reference sequence). The CDR3 contains 16 residues. The CDR3 sequence is CASSIDLERGAYEQYF. DNA for the CDR3: TGTGCCAGTAGTATAGATCTGGAGCGGGGAGCCTACGAGCAGTACTTC. Using reference TRBV19 and TRBJ2-7 for the parts outside the CDR3, the full variable domain is DGGITQSPKYLFRKEGQNVTLSCEQNLNHDAMYWYRQDPGQGLRLIYYSQIVNDFQKGDIAEGYSVSREKKESFPLTVTSAQKNPTAFYLCASSIDLERGAYEQYFGPGTRLTVT.

This chain links TRBV5-1 with TRBJ2-2; 9 nucleotides match TRBD1. There are 15 residues in the CDR3. Germline V gene sequence: CDR1 SGHRS, CDR2 YFSETQ. Germline trimming cut 2 bases from V and 4 bases from J; bases unmatched to any gene: 3. CDR3 loop: CASSLHRGRTGELFF. CDR3 DNA sequence: TGCGCCAGCAGCTTACACAGGGGGCGCACCGGGGAGCTGTTTTTT. Filled out from reference TRBV5-1 and TRBJ2-2, the complete variable domain reads KAGVTQTPRYLIKTRGQQVTLSCSPISGHRSVSWYQQTPGQGLQFLFEYFSETQRNKGNFPGRFSGRQFSNSRSEMNVSTLELGDSALYLCASSLHRGRTGELFFGEGSRLTVL.

The CDR3 DNA is TGTGCCAGCAGCCAAGATCTAGTGGCGGGTAGCAATCAGCCCCAGCATTTT. It is translated as CASSQDLVAGSNQPQHF. V usage is TRBV3-1 (or the pseudogene TRBV3-2) and J usage is TRBJ1-5; D ambiguous. This CDR3 has 17 residues. Germline V gene sequence: CDR1 LGHDT, CDR2 YNNKEL (reference sequence). Trimming removed 0 bases at V and 0 bases at J, with 12 bases between.